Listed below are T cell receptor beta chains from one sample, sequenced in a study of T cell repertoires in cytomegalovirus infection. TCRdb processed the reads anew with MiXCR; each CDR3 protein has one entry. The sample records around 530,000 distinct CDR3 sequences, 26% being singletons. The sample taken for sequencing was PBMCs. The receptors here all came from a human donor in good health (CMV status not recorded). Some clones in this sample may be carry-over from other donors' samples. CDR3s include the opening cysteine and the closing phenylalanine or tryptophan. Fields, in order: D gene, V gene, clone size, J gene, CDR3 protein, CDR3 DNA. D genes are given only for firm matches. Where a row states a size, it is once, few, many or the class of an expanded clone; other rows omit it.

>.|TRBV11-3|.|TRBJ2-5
CASSFVLGETQYF
TGTGCCAGCAGCTTCGTACTAGGGGAGACCCAGTACTTC
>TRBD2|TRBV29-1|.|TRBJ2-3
CSVSGTSGRAVRTQYF
TGCAGCGTTTCCGGGACTAGCGGGAGGGCTGTACGTACGCAGTATTTT
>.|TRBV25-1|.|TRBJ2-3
CATSPGSRMDTQYF
TGTGCCACTTCCCCCGGGTCGAGGATGGATACGCAGTATTTT
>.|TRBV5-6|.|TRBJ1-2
CASSPQLSEYGYTF
TGTGCCAGCAGCCCGCAGTTATCGGAGTATGGCTACACCTTC
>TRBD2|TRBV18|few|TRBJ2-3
CASSPMAGGTDTQYF
TGTGCCAGCTCACCAATGGCGGGGGGCACAGATACGCAGTATTTT
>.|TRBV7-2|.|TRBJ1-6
CASSLATKDNSPLHF
TGTGCCAGCAGCTTAGCTACGAAGGATAATTCACCCCTCCACTTT
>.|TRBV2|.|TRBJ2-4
CASSQTVIKNIQYF
TGTGCCAGCAGCCAGACAGTCATCAAAAACATTCAGTACTTC
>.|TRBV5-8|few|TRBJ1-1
CASSLVVTGTMNTEAFF
TGTGCCAGCAGCTTGGTAGTTACAGGGACCATGAACACTGAAGCTTTCTTT
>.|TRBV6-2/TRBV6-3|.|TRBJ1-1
CASSYSVASQKSTEAFF
TGTGCCAGCAGTTACTCGGTGGCCAGCCAAAAGAGCACTGAAGCTTTCTTT
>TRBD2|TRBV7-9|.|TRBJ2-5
CASSLGGTSGETQYF
TGTGCCAGCAGCTTAGGGGGTACTAGCGGCGAGACCCAGTACTTC
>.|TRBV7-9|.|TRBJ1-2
CASSLAVSPNYGYTF
TGTGCCAGCAGCTTAGCGGTCAGCCCAAACTATGGCTACACCTTC
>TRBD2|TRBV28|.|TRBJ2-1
CASSLPSGMGEQFF
TGTGCCAGCAGTTTACCCAGCGGGATGGGTGAGCAGTTCTTC
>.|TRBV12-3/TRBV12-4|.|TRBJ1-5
CASSAEHRVAHQPQHF
TGTGCCAGCAGCGCCGAGCACAGGGTGGCCCATCAGCCCCAGCATTTT
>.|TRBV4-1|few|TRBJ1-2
CASSQQPGDGYTF
TGCGCCAGCAGCCAACAACCCGGGGATGGCTACACCTTC
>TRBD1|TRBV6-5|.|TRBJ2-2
CASSSGTGSPTGELFF
TGTGCCAGCAGTTCCGGGACAGGGAGCCCCACCGGGGAGCTGTTTTTT
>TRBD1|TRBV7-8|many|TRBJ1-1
CASSLAGTENTEAFF
TGTGCCAGCAGCTTAGCGGGGACAGAGAACACTGAAGCTTTCTTT
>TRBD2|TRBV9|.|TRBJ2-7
CASSVSRLAGVTEQYF
TGTGCCAGCAGCGTATCGAGACTAGCGGGAGTGACCGAGCAGTACTTC
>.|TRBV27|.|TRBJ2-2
CASSLYWSGVDSGELFF
TGTGCCAGCAGTTTATATTGGTCAGGGGTAGACTCCGGGGAGCTGTTTTTT
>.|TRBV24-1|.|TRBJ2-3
CATSDFGLAPTDTQYF
TGTGCCACCAGTGATTTCGGTCTAGCCCCCACAGATACGCAGTATTTT
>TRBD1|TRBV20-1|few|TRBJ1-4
CSASGTAFEKLFF
TGCAGTGCCTCCGGGACAGCCTTTGAAAAACTGTTTTTT
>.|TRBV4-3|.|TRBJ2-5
CASSQAGMSGQETQYF
TGCGCCAGCAGCCAGGCGGGGATGAGCGGGCAAGAGACCCAGTACTTC
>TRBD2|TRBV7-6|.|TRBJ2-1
CASSLGTTDYNEQFF
TGTGCCAGCAGCCTTGGGACTACAGATTACAATGAGCAGTTCTTC
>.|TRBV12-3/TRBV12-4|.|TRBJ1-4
CATQRQQNEKLFF
TGTGCCACCCAACGACAGCAGAATGAAAAACTGTTTTTT